This T cell receptor (beta chain) stems from a study of T cell repertoires in cytomegalovirus infection. TCRdb processed the reads anew with MiXCR; each CDR3 protein has one entry. The sample holds a few hundred thousand distinct CDR3 sequences, 30% to 40% seen once. This CDR3 region has 11 residues. Trimming pared 4 bases from V and 2 bases from J, leaving 3 bases between. Germline CDR1 reads SGHDT; CDR2 reads YYEEEE. This clonotype was recorded many times. Its antigen remains unknown. Regarding the study as a whole: Carriers of CMV plus the relevant HLA were identified by cumulative public TCR beta family frequency.

The sample consisted of cultured PBMCs, taken from culture after CMV antigen stimulation. The chain couples TRBV5-6 to TRBJ2-5; D ambiguous. The receptor was isolated from a human donor in good health (CMV status not recorded). Some clones in this sample may be carry-over from other donors' samples. The CDR3 DNA follows: TGTGCCAGCAGCCGTCAAGAGACCCAGTACTTC. Its translation is CASSRQETQYF.